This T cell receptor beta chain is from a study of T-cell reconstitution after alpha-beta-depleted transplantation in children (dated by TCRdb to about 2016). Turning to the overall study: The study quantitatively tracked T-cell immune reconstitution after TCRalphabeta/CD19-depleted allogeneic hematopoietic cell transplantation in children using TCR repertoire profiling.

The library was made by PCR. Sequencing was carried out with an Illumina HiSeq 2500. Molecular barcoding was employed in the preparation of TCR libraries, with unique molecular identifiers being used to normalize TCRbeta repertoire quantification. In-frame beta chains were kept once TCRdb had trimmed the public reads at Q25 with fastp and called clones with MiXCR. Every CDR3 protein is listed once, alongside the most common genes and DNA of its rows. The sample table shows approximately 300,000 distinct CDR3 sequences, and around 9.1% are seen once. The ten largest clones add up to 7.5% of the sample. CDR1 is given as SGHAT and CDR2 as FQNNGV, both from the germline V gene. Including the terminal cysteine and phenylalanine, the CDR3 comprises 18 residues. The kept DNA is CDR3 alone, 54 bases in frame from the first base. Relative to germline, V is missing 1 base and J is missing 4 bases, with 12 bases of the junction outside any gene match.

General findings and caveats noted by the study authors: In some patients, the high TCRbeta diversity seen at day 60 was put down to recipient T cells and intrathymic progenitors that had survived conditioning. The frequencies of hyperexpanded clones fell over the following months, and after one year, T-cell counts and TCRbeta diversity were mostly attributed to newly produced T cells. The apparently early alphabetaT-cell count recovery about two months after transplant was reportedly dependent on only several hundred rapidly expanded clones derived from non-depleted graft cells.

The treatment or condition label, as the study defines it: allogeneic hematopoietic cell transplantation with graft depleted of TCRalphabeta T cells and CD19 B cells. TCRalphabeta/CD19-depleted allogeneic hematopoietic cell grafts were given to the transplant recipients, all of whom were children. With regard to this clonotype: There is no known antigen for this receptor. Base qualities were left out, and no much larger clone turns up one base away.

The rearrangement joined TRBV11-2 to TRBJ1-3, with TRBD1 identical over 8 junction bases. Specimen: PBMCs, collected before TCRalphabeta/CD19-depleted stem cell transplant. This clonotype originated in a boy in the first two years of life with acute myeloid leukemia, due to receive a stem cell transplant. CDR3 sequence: CASSLVGTGSITGNTIYF. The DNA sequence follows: TGTGCCAGCAGCTTAGTGGGGACAGGTTCAATCACAGGAAACACCATATATTTT.